This TCR beta chain came from a study of T cells in Graves' hyperthyroidism and ophthalmopathy. General study points: Ophthalmopathy and stable hyperthyroidism were told apart by a 13 V-J model. The majority of expanded thyroid clonotypes above 0.001 also appeared in blood. The model made its ophthalmopathy prediction, and onset followed a median about 6 months later.

Graves' hyperthyroidism was deemed stable absent ophthalmopathy progression within 18 months. This clonotype has ten or more counts. The antigen is unknown. What was amplified from RNA transcripts were TCR beta CDR3 regions. When the TCR CDR3 underwent first-round RT-PCR, the HTBI primer set was used. TCRdb re-analysed the multiplex PCR reads in MiXCR, keeping a single row per CDR3 protein. This repertoire shows about 360,000 distinct CDR3 sequences, approximately 13% found once; its top ten account for 9% to 9.5%. The V gene lost 7 bases and the J gene lost 2 bases, with 11 bases spanning the gap. The CDR3 sequence is 14 residues long. Germline lookup yields CDR1 MNHNS and CDR2 SASEGT.

V gene TRBV6-1 combines with J gene TRBJ2-2; D unresolved. The receptor's source is a woman between 18 and 30 years old with Graves' hyperthyroidism. The source material was blood. The DNA for the CDR3 is TGTGCCAGCATAACCGAGCAAAACACCGGGGAGCTGTTTTTT. Protein sequence: CASITEQNTGELFF.